One and the same sample provided the 20 T cell receptor beta chains below, sequenced in a study of shared clonotypes between healthy human individuals. Repertoires were generated with immunoSEQ multiplex PCR, while TCRdb's copy carries only in-frame clones and drops some. The table has more than 2,000,000 clones, around 90% seen once; the top ten hold about 0.13%. Material for sequencing was naive CD4+ T cells sorted from blood. The subset: CD45RA+ positively selected. Every receptor here comes from a man between 18 and 29 years old in good health.

This chain joins TRBV10-3 and TRBJ2-7; 8 bases match TRBD2. V trimming: 9 bases; J trimming: 1 base; junction bases outside the gene matches: 5. CDR3 length equals 13 residues. Germline-derived CDR1 and CDR2 are ENHRY and SYGVKD. The CDR3 nucleotides read TGTGCCATTTCTAGCGGGTATTCCTACGAGCAGTACTTC. It encodes CAISSGYSYEQYF.

The rearrangement links TRBV5-6 to TRBJ2-2; maybe TRBD1 (6 bases). Germline V lookup: CDR1 SGHDT, CDR2 YYEEEE. There are 14 residues in the CDR3. V lost 5 bases and J lost 2, with 10 bases in between. In DNA, the CDR3 is TGTGCCAGCAGGGGGGACACCAACACCGGGGAGCTGTTTTTT. Encoded protein: CASRGDTNTGELFF.

The chain employs TRBV6-5 and TRBJ1-2; no definite D call. Germline assignment: CDR1 MNHEY and CDR2 SVGAGI. Deletions cut 7 bases from V and 7 bases from J, with 13 bases between. The CDR3 runs 12 residues. The CDR3 region has the DNA TGTGCCAGCACCGGCGCAAGTGGTGGCTACACCTTC. It specifies CASTGASGGYTF.

This chain uses TRBV29-1 with TRBJ2-3, with 11 bases lining up with TRBD2. There are 16 residues in the CDR3. Germline CDR1 SQVTM, CDR2 ANQGSEA. V gave up 4 bases and J gave up 0 bases; unmatched junction bases: 6. CDR3 DNA sequence: TGCAGCGTTGGCGGGACTAGCGGCGATAGCACAGATACGCAGTATTTT. Amino acid sequence: CSVGGTSGDSTDTQYF.

This clone was detected only once. The V gene is TRBV28, the J gene TRBJ2-7, with D possibly being TRBD1 or TRBD2 (6 bases each). The V and J ends lost 5 bases and 1 base respectively, with 18 bases between them. CDR1 is MDHEN and CDR2 is SYDVKM in the germline V gene. The CDR3 totals 16 residues. CDR3 sequence: CASSPSGAQWSYEQYF. In DNA form, the CDR3 reads TGTGCCAGCAGTCCCTCGGGGGCCCAATGGTCCTACGAGCAGTACTTC.

The rearrangement links TRBV13 to TRBJ2-2; the D call may be TRBD1 or TRBD2 (5 bases each). Germline V gene lookup returns CDR1 PRHDT and CDR2 FYEKMQ (reference sequence). V shed 2 bases and J shed 1 base, with 11 bases lying between them. The length of the CDR3 is 16 residues. The DNA for the CDR3 is TGTGCCAGCAGCTTATGGGGACGTAAGAACACCGGGGAGCTGTTTTTT. Encoded protein: CASSLWGRKNTGELFF. The variable domain in full, with the rest retrieved from reference TRBV13 and TRBJ2-2, is AAGVIQSPRHLIKEKRETATLKCYPIPRHDTVYWYQQGPGQDPQFLISFYEKMQSDKGSIPDRFSAQQFSDYHSELNMSSLELGDSALYFCASSLWGRKNTGELFFGEGSRLTVL.

The CDR3 nucleotides read TGCGCCAGCAGCCCTGGACTAGCGGGGCATGTCGAGACCCAGTACTTC. As protein: CASSPGLAGHVETQYF. J is TRBJ2-5 and V is TRBV5-1, with 12 bases aligning to TRBD2. V was clipped by 4 bases and J by 5 bases; unmatched bases: 9. The CDR3 length is 16 residues. Per the germline V gene, CDR1 is SGHRS and CDR2 is YFSETQ.

A word on this clone: The identical CDR3 is also encoded by other nucleotide sequences in the sample. The V call is TRBV28, the J call TRBJ2-7; maybe TRBD2 (5 bases). Germline V gives CDR1 MDHEN, CDR2 SYDVKM. This CDR3 has 14 residues. V was shortened by 5 bases and J by 0 bases, with 11 bases between the two germline ends. CDR3 loop: CASSSGGSSYEQYF. The CDR3 DNA reads as TGTGCCAGCAGTAGCGGTGGCAGCTCCTACGAGCAGTACTTC.

In regard to this clone: The sample contains more than one DNA sequence encoding this CDR3. V usage is TRBV18 and J usage is TRBJ2-7, with TRBD1 as a possible D gene (6 bases). The V gene's germline CDR1 is KGHSH and CDR2 LQKENI. V dropped 3 bases and J dropped 5 bases, with 8 bases sitting between them. The CDR3 is 12 amino acids. The chain's CDR3 is CASSPNRDEQYF. CDR3 nucleotides: TGTGCCAGCTCACCGAACAGGGACGAGCAGTACTTC.

This clone was counted between two and nine times. The chain joins TRBV18 to TRBJ2-1; D ambiguous. With 5 bases removed from V and 6 bases from J, the gap between germline ends came to 11 bases. Germline values: CDR1 KGHSH, CDR2 LQKENI. The CDR3 runs to 13 residues. CDR3 in amino acids: CASSVRSGNEQFF. Written as DNA, the CDR3 is TGTGCCAGCTCAGTTCGGTCGGGCAATGAGCAGTTCTTC. The variable domain in full, completed from reference TRBV18 and TRBJ2-1, reads NAGVMQNPRHLVRRRGQEARLRCSPMKGHSHVYWYRQLPEEGLKFMVYLQKENIIDESGMPKERFSAEFPKEGPSILRIQQVVRGDSAAYFCASSVRSGNEQFFGPGTRLTVL.

The chain joins TRBV6-6 to TRBJ1-5; D uncertain. CDR1 MNHNY and CDR2 SVGAGI come from the germline V gene (reference sequence). The CDR3 is 15 residues long. Trimming pared 2 bases from V and 1 base from J, leaving 9 bases between. The CDR3 coding sequence is TGTGCCAGCAGTTACAATCGGCAAAGCAATCAGCCCCAGCATTTT. It specifies CASSYNRQSNQPQHF.

The chain is built from TRBV5-6 and TRBJ2-7; TRBD2 is a possible D gene (6 bases). The CDR3 totals 14 residues. Trimming stripped 1 base from V and 2 bases from J, with 10 bases between. Looked up from germline, CDR1 is SGHDT and CDR2 is YYEEEE. The CDR3 protein is CASSLTGDAYEQYF. The CDR3 DNA reads as TGTGCCAGCAGCTTGACGGGAGACGCCTACGAGCAGTACTTC.

This sequence joins TRBV18 and TRBJ2-7; 10 bases are a match to TRBD2. There are 13 residues in the CDR3. CDR1 and CDR2 (germline): KGHSH, LQKENI. V shed 5 bases and J 5 bases; nucleotides not matched to a gene: 3. DNA of the CDR3: TGTGCCAGCTCAAAGCGGGAGGGCGACGAGCAGTACTTC. Translated: CASSKREGDEQYF.

The chain recombines TRBV11-2 with TRBJ2-5; no definite D call. This CDR3 is built from 12 residues. Per the germline V gene, CDR1 is SGHAT and CDR2 is FQNNGV. V lost 4 bases, J lost 5 bases, and 8 bases lay in between. The chain's CDR3 is CASSWQQETQYF. CDR3 nucleotides: TGTGCCAGCAGCTGGCAGCAGGAGACCCAGTACTTC.

The V gene is TRBV19, the J gene TRBJ2-7; the match to TRBD2 covers 7 bases. V trimming: 4 bases; J trimming: 2 bases; junction bases outside the gene matches: 5. Germline CDR1 and CDR2: LNHDA and SQIVND (reference sequence). The CDR3 is made up of 14 amino acids. The CDR3 DNA sequence: TGTGCCAGTAGTACGAGGGAGGGCCCCTACGAGCAGTACTTC. Amino acids: CASSTREGPYEQYF.

To note about this clone: The same CDR3 is also encoded by other DNA sequences in this sample. This chain connects TRBV2 to TRBJ1-4, with 7 bases lining up with TRBD1. The CDR3 has 14 amino acids. The germline gives CDR1 SNHLY, CDR2 FYNNEI. V lost 6 bases to trimming and J lost 0 bases; unmatched junction nucleotides: 1. The CDR3 DNA sequence: TGTGCCAGCAGAGGGACAGCAACTAATGAAAAACTGTTTTTT. Its protein is CASRGTATNEKLFF.

The chain carries TRBV7-9 and TRBJ2-2; 10 bases are shared with TRBD1. The ends lost 5 bases at V and 4 bases at J; junction bases unmatched: 4. The CDR3 is 15 amino acids. Germline V gives CDR1 SEHNR, CDR2 FQNEAQ (reference sequence). Here the CDR3 DNA reads TGTGCCAGCAGCCCGCGGGACAGGGGCACCGGGGAGCTGTTTTTT. This sequence encodes CASSPRDRGTGELFF.

This chain connects TRBV9 to TRBJ1-4; TRBD1 is a possible D gene (5 bases). Germline CDR1 and CDR2: SGDLS and YYNGEE. V was trimmed by 4 bases and J by 6 bases, leaving 16 bases between them. This CDR3 spans 15 amino acids. CDR3 sequence (DNA): TGTGCCAGCAGCCCCTCGGGGGTTATGGATGAAAAACTGTTTTTT. This encodes CASSPSGVMDEKLFF. Using reference TRBV9 and TRBJ1-4 for the parts outside the CDR3, the full variable domain is DSGVTQTPKHLITATGQRVTLRCSPRSGDLSVYWYQQSLDQGLQFLIQYYNGEERAKGNILERFSAQQFPDLHSELNLSSLELGDSALYFCASSPSGVMDEKLFFGSGTQLSVL.

This sequence joins TRBV5-4 and TRBJ2-3; no clear D. Trimming shortened V by 3 bases and J by 6 bases, and 8 bases separated the two germline ends. CDR1 is SGHNT and CDR2 is YYREEE in the germline V gene (reference sequence). The CDR3 runs 12 residues. CDR3 residues: CASSSQADTQYF. The CDR3 DNA is TGTGCCAGCAGCTCTCAGGCGGATACGCAGTATTTT.

This clone is a singleton in its sample. The chain has TRBV6-1 and TRBJ2-3; D is possibly TRBD1 (5 bases). V lost 7 bases, J lost 2 bases, and 13 bases lay in between. Germline assignment: CDR1 MNHNS and CDR2 SASEGT. The CDR3 extends over 14 amino acids. The DNA for the CDR3 is TGTGCCAGCACTCGGACACTAACCACAGATACGCAGTATTTT. Its translation: CASTRTLTTDTQYF.